The 11 T cell receptor beta chains listed next were all sequenced from one sample in a study of OX40 agonist ivuxolimab in advanced cancers. TCRdb's table, derived via immunoSEQ multiplex PCR, lists solely in-frame clones and lacks some. This table holds fewer than 95,000 clones, around 91% found once. This specimen consisted of CD4+ or CD8+ T cells sorted from blood, obtained in a trial of the OX40 agonist ivuxolimab. The receptor source for this set is an adult with an advanced solid tumor such as melanoma, head and neck, liver or kidney cancer.

This clone was counted between two and nine times. CDR3 nucleotides: TGTGCCAGCAGTTTTGGGGCGCACAATGAGCAGTTCTTC. Translation: CASSFGAHNEQFF. The genes are TRBV28 and TRBJ2-1, with D possibly TRBD1 on 5 matching bases. V was cut by 3 bases and J by 5 bases, with 8 bases left in between. The CDR3 runs to 13 residues. Germline-derived CDR1 and CDR2 are MDHEN and SYDVKM.

V gene TRBV30 combines with J gene TRBJ1-2; no clear D. This CDR3 spans 13 amino acids. V shed 2 bases and J shed 5 bases, with 12 bases lying between them. Germline CDR1 is GTSNPN and CDR2 is SVGIG (reference sequence). CDR3 DNA: TGTGCCTGGAGTCTACTGGGAGGGTATGGCTACACCTTC. Amino acids: CAWSLLGGYGYTF.

The rearrangement joins TRBV30 to TRBJ1-2, with 10 positions matching TRBD1. V dropped 4 bases and J dropped 8; count of bases not matched to a gene: 7. The CDR3 spans 13 residues. The germline gives CDR1 GTSNPN, CDR2 SVGIG (reference sequence). The DNA for the CDR3 is TGTGCCTGGAAGACAGGGGGCGAAAGCGGCTACACCTTC. Its protein product is CAWKTGGESGYTF.

This clone was seen more than once but under ten times. The V and J genes are TRBV9 and TRBJ2-1, with D possibly being TRBD2 (5 bases). Germline values: CDR1 SGDLS, CDR2 YYNGEE. V gave up 7 bases and J gave up 7 bases, with 21 bases separating them. The CDR3 runs 15 residues. As DNA, the CDR3 is TGTGCCAGCGGAAACGGAGGTGTGGGTGTTAATGAGCAGTTCTTC. Translating gives CASGNGGVGVNEQFF.

The chain links TRBV7-2 to TRBJ2-1; TRBD2 aligns across 8 bases. Germline CDR1 is SGHTA and CDR2 is FQGNSA. V was clipped by 2 bases and J by 4 bases; unmatched bases: 1. This CDR3 comprises 14 residues. The CDR3 DNA reads as TGTGCCAGCAGCTTATCTAGCGGGTACAATGAGCAGTTCTTC. Translating gives CASSLSSGYNEQFF. The variable domain in full, with the rest retrieved from reference TRBV7-2 and TRBJ2-1, is GAGVSQSPSNKVTEKGKDVELRCDPISGHTALYWYRQSLGQGLEFLIYFQGNSAPDKSGLPSDRFSAERTGGSVSTLTIQRTQQEDSAVYLCASSLSSGYNEQFFGPGTRLTVL.

The J gene is TRBJ2-7, the V gene TRBV30; 8 bases match TRBD2. V trimming: 3 bases; J trimming: 3 bases; junction bases outside the gene matches: 4. CDR1 and CDR2 from the germline V gene are GTSNPN and SVGIG (reference sequence). The CDR3 has 13 amino acids. CDR3 in DNA: TGTGCCTGGAGACCGGGACTAGACTACGAGCAGTACTTC. Translating it yields CAWRPGLDYEQYF.

V is TRBV7-9 and J is TRBJ2-7; D unresolved. V was clipped by 5 bases and J by 1 base, with 21 bases between them. The germline V gene encodes CDR1 SEHNR and CDR2 FQNEAQ (reference sequence). This CDR3 comprises 17 residues. Written as DNA, the CDR3 is TGTGCCAGCAGCCCCTTCACGAACCTAACCATTTCCTACGAGCAGTACTTC. Its protein product is CASSPFTNLTISYEQYF.

The CDR3 loop reads CASSLPSGQGNNEQFF. CDR3 coding DNA: TGTGCCAGCAGCCTACCTTCGGGACAGGGGAACAATGAGCAGTTCTTC. This chain links TRBV7-9 with TRBJ2-1; TRBD1 aligns across 10 bases. J was trimmed by 5 bases and V by 5 bases; bases with no gene match: 9. The CDR3 length is 16 residues. Germline V gene sequence: CDR1 SEHNR, CDR2 FQNEAQ (reference sequence).

J is TRBJ2-2 and V is TRBV10-1, with 12 positions matching TRBD1. Per the germline V gene, CDR1 is WNHNN and CDR2 is SYGVQD (reference sequence). This CDR3 spans 14 amino acids. V lost 8 bases and J lost 8; bases outside the gene matches: 6. The CDR3 spells CASGTGGLSGELFF. DNA of the CDR3: TGCGCCAGCGGGACAGGGGGCTTATCGGGGGAGCTGTTTTTT.

This rearrangement joins TRBV9 to TRBJ2-5; a weak D match, TRBD2 (6 bases). The J call is uncertain, as TRBJ2-7 better fits the DNA end. This CDR3 region has 15 residues. Germline loops: CDR1 SGDLS, CDR2 YYNGEE. CDR3 in amino acids: CASSVATGRDYEQYF. CDR3 DNA: TGTGCCAGCAGCGTAGCGACGGGGCGGGACTACGAGCAGTACTTC.

Only one count was recorded for this clone. This sequence joins TRBV6-5 and TRBJ2-7; 8 nucleotides line up with TRBD2. The junction had 6 bases not matched to a gene; V was cut back by 2 bases and J by 6 bases. CDR1 and CDR2 from the germline V gene are MNHEY and SVGAGI. The CDR3 loop spans 14 amino acids. The CDR3 sequence is CASSYISGKGEQYF. The CDR3 bases are TGTGCCAGCAGTTACATTAGCGGGAAGGGCGAGCAGTACTTC.